The 27 T cell receptor beta chains listed next were all sequenced from one sample in a study of T cell responses to AZD1222 COVID-19 vaccine. Profiled with immunoSEQ multiplex PCR; TCRdb holds only in-frame clones, not every one. Here the sample spans about 54,000 clones, about 85% being singletons. The sample here was peripheral blood, taken on day 0 of AZD1222 vaccination. The receptors here all came from an adult in good health.

The chain couples TRBV27 to TRBJ1-5; D gene uncertain. Deletions cut 3 bases from V and 8 bases from J, with 11 bases between. The V gene's germline CDR1 is MNHEY and CDR2 SMNVEV (reference sequence). The CDR3 loop spans 13 amino acids. The CDR3 DNA sequence: TGTGCCAGCAGTTTCGCGCAGCGAAAGCCCCAGCATTTT. This sequence encodes CASSFAQRKPQHF.

The chain carries TRBV20-1 and TRBJ1-5; D not resolved. V shed 3 bases and J shed 1 base, with 7 bases lying between them. Germline CDR1 is DFQATT and CDR2 is SNEGSKA (reference sequence). The CDR3 extends over 13 amino acids. The CDR3 loop reads CSASRRSNQPQHF. The CDR3 bases are TGCAGTGCTAGTCGTCGAAGCAATCAGCCCCAGCATTTT.

This rearrangement joins TRBV7-2 to TRBJ1-4, with D possibly being TRBD1 (5 bases). CDR1 is SGHTA and CDR2 is FQGNSA in the germline V gene. The CDR3 contains 19 residues. Trimming took 4 bases from V and 1 from J, leaving 22 bases between them. The CDR3 loop reads CASSSRRGQSSLTNEKLFF. The CDR3 coding sequence is TGTGCCAGCAGCTCCAGACGGGGCCAGTCAAGTTTAACTAATGAAAAACTGTTTTTT.

J is TRBJ2-7 and V is TRBV5-1, with 12 bases aligning to TRBD1. The CDR3 is 14 amino acids. The junction had 5 bases not matched to a gene; V was cut back by 3 bases and J by 7 bases. From germline, CDR1 is SGHRS and CDR2 YFSETQ. The CDR3 nucleotides are TGCGCCAGCAGCTCCGGGACAGGGGGCCGGGAGCAGTACTTC. Encoded protein: CASSSGTGGREQYF.

This chain links TRBV19 with TRBJ2-1, with D possibly being TRBD2 (8 bases). The V and J ends lost 10 bases and 3 bases respectively, with 16 bases between them. CDR3 length equals 14 residues. Germline V gene data show CDR1 as LNHDA and CDR2 as SQIVND (reference sequence). The CDR3 loop reads CAIGGDSHYNEQFF. Here the CDR3 DNA reads TGTGCCATCGGGGGGGACAGTCACTACAATGAGCAGTTCTTC.

V and J are TRBV7-2 and TRBJ1-4; 8 nucleotides align to TRBD1. The germline V gene has CDR1 SGHTA and CDR2 FQGNSA. After removal of 5 bases from V and 8 bases from J, the junction contained 7 bases not matched to a gene. There are 14 residues in the CDR3. The CDR3 region has the DNA TGTGCCAGCAGCATAGGACAGGGAGGCGAAAAACTGTTTTTT. It encodes CASSIGQGGEKLFF.

This clone was detected only once. The chain carries TRBV2 and TRBJ1-5, with D tentatively TRBD1 (6 bases). The V end was cut by 4 bases, the J end by 7 bases, with 14 bases between. The germline CDR1 and CDR2 sequences are SNHLY and FYNNEI. The CDR3 length is 14 residues. The CDR3 DNA reads as TGTGCCAGCAGTGGAGACACAGGGAAACAGCCCCAGCATTTT. Its protein is CASSGDTGKQPQHF.

The chain is built from TRBV6-1 and TRBJ1-2; D not certain. Trimming cost V 3 bases and J 4 bases, with 9 bases left between them. Germline CDR1 and CDR2: MNHNS and SASEGT. The CDR3 covers 13 residues. The CDR3 DNA reads as TGTGCCAGCAGTGACCGTATCCTCTATGGCTACACCTTC. It translates to CASSDRILYGYTF.

The chain joins TRBV9 to TRBJ1-1; D is uncertain. This CDR3 contains 13 residues. The V and J ends lost 4 bases and 0 bases respectively, with 7 bases between them. Germline lookup yields CDR1 SGDLS and CDR2 YYNGEE. CDR3 sequence: CASSWGLNTEAFF. The CDR3 DNA reads as TGTGCCAGCAGCTGGGGTTTGAACACTGAAGCTTTCTTT. The entire variable domain, with the rest obtained from reference TRBV9 and TRBJ1-1, is as follows: DSGVTQTPKHLITATGQRVTLRCSPRSGDLSVYWYQQSLDQGLQFLIQYYNGEERAKGNILERFSAQQFPDLHSELNLSSLELGDSALYFCASSWGLNTEAFFGQGTRLTVV.

The chain recombines TRBV3-1 (or the pseudogene TRBV3-2) with TRBJ1-4, with D perhaps TRBD1 (6 bases). Germline V lookup: CDR1 LGHDT, CDR2 YNNKEL (reference sequence). The ends were cut back, 5 bases at V and 5 bases at J, with 27 bases in the middle. The CDR3 totals 19 residues. The CDR3 region has the DNA TGTGCCAGCAGCTTCCGCGGGGGGGCTTTCCAGAACCTGAATGAAAAACTGTTTTTT. Protein sequence: CASSFRGGAFQNLNEKLFF.

The chain employs TRBV7-2 and TRBJ1-1; the match to TRBD1 covers 7 bases. The CDR3 totals 14 residues. Germline assignment: CDR1 SGHTA and CDR2 FQGNSA. V lost 9 bases to trimming and J lost 2 bases; unmatched junction nucleotides: 9. This chain's CDR3 is CASFYGTANTEAFF. The DNA for the CDR3 is TGTGCCAGTTTTTACGGGACAGCCAACACTGAAGCTTTCTTT.

The chain recombines TRBV6-4 with TRBJ2-3; 7 positions agree with TRBD1. This CDR3 region has 15 residues. Germline V gene lookup returns CDR1 MRHNA and CDR2 SNTAGT. V trimming: 4 bases; J trimming: 2 bases; junction bases outside the gene matches: 6. The CDR3: CASSVTGTATDTQYF. CDR3 DNA: TGTGCCAGCAGTGTCACCGGGACAGCCACAGATACGCAGTATTTT.

The J gene is TRBJ2-1, the V gene TRBV5-1; maybe TRBD1 (6 bases). The germline gives CDR1 SGHRS, CDR2 YFSETQ. The CDR3 is 15 amino acids. V lost 0 bases, J lost 3 bases, and 10 bases lay in between. The CDR3 loop reads CASSLGQASYNEQFF. The CDR3 region has the DNA TGCGCCAGCAGCTTGGGACAGGCAAGCTACAATGAGCAGTTCTTC.

V is TRBV5-1 and J is TRBJ1-2, with 7 bases aligning to TRBD1. Germline CDR1 SGHRS, CDR2 YFSETQ. V lost 4 bases and J lost 8; bases outside the gene matches: 17. CDR3 length equals 16 residues. CDR3 DNA: TGCGCCAGCAGCAAAGGACAGGACGAGGTCCCGAGGGGCTACACCTTC. It encodes CASSKGQDEVPRGYTF.

The CDR3 coding sequence is TGTGCCAGCAGTTTCTTAGCGGGCTACGAGCAGTACTTC. Translated, it gives CASSFLAGYEQYF. The chain joins TRBV27 to TRBJ2-7; 7 positions match TRBD2. With V trimmed by 3 bases and J by 3 bases, 2 bases remained unmatched. The CDR3 is made up of 13 amino acids. Germline CDR1 is MNHEY and CDR2 is SMNVEV (reference sequence).

The CDR3 DNA reads as TGTGCCAGCAGCCCAGGGTCCAGCATCACAGATACGCAGTATTTT. Residues: CASSPGSSITDTQYF. The rearrangement links TRBV7-8 to TRBJ2-3; maybe TRBD1 (5 bases). CDR3 size: 15 residues. The germline V and J ends were trimmed by 5 bases and 2 bases, with 14 bases remaining between them. Looked up from germline, CDR1 is SGHVS and CDR2 is FQNEAQ.

This clone appeared once. This chain joins TRBV7-8 and TRBJ2-2; 9 bases map to TRBD2. Germline values: CDR1 SGHVS, CDR2 FQNEAQ. This CDR3 region has 16 residues. The junction had 4 bases not matched to a gene; V was cut back by 5 bases and J by 0 bases. The CDR3 sequence is CASSILAGPNTGELFF. In DNA, the CDR3 is TGTGCCAGCAGCATCCTAGCGGGGCCGAACACCGGGGAGCTGTTTTTT.

The chain uses TRBV6-2 or TRBV6-3 and TRBJ1-5; possible D gene TRBD1, 5 bases. The V and J ends lost 4 bases and 7 bases respectively, with 11 bases between them. This CDR3 is 13 amino acids long. Per germline, CDR1 MNHEY and CDR2 SVGEGT. The CDR3 sequence: CASSLAGEQPQHF. DNA for the CDR3: TGTGCCAGCAGTTTGGCGGGGGAGCAGCCCCAGCATTTT.

A single count supports this clone. This chain connects TRBV4-1 to TRBJ2-1; D unclear. The CDR3 is made up of 15 amino acids. The V gene's germline CDR1 is MGHRA and CDR2 YSYEKL. The ends were cut back, 0 bases at V and 7 bases at J, with 13 bases in the middle. The DNA for the CDR3 is TGCGCCAGCAGCCAAGATAGGGTATTGGGGAATGAGCAGTTCTTC. Protein: CASSQDRVLGNEQFF.

The chain links TRBV18 to TRBJ2-1; D is possibly TRBD1 (6 bases). The CDR3 covers 11 residues. V was pared by 2 bases and J by 12 bases, with 8 bases between. The germline CDR1 and CDR2 sequences are KGHSH and LQKENI. The CDR3 coding sequence is TGTGCCAGCTCACCAGGGGGCCTGCAGTTCTTC. Amino acid sequence: CASSPGGLQFF. The complete variable domain, with remaining parts taken from reference TRBV18 and TRBJ2-1, reads NAGVMQNPRHLVRRRGQEARLRCSPMKGHSHVYWYRQLPEEGLKFMVYLQKENIIDESGMPKERFSAEFPKEGPSILRIQQVVRGDSAAYFCASSPGGLQFFGPGTRLTVL.

The rearrangement links TRBV19 to TRBJ1-5; D ambiguous. V was cut by 7 bases and J by 15 bases, with 16 bases left in between. The germline gives CDR1 LNHDA, CDR2 SQIVND (reference sequence). This CDR3 is built from 11 residues. The CDR3 sequence is CASTGPLGGHF. CDR3 bases: TGTGCCAGTACCGGACCGTTAGGAGGGCATTTT.

This clone appeared once. The chain uses TRBV9 and TRBJ1-1; 7 bases are shared with TRBD1. CDR1 is SGDLS and CDR2 is YYNGEE in the germline V gene. The CDR3 length is 14 residues. Trimming cost V 4 bases and J 1 base; bases outside gene matches: 4. The CDR3 sequence is CASSSGQPNTEAFF. The DNA for the CDR3 is TGTGCCAGCAGCTCGGGACAGCCGAACACTGAAGCTTTCTTT.

V gene TRBV19 combines with J gene TRBJ2-1; 10 bases match TRBD2. Looked up from germline, CDR1 is LNHDA and CDR2 is SQIVND (reference sequence). J gave up 2 bases and V 5 bases, and 3 bases lay outside the gene matches. The CDR3 runs 15 residues. DNA for the CDR3: TGTGCCAGTAGTGTAGCGGGGGGTACCTACAATGAGCAGTTCTTC. Its translation: CASSVAGGTYNEQFF.

The V gene is TRBV28, the J gene TRBJ1-5; 9 bases are shared with TRBD1. The CDR3 covers 20 residues. V lost 5 bases, J lost 4 bases, and 21 bases stayed unmatched. The germline V gene has CDR1 MDHEN and CDR2 SYDVKM. The CDR3 spells CASSPVGLLTGGLTNQPQHF. The CDR3 DNA follows: TGTGCCAGCAGTCCCGTCGGATTGCTGACAGGGGGGTTAACAAATCAGCCCCAGCATTTT.

The chain couples TRBV28 to TRBJ1-1; D possibly corresponds to TRBD1 (5 bases). This CDR3 contains 12 residues. Germline CDR1 reads MDHEN; CDR2 reads SYDVKM. V was pared by 7 bases and J by 7 bases, with 13 bases between. The CDR3 is CASNLDRYEAFF. The CDR3 DNA reads as TGTGCCAGCAACCTTGACAGATATGAAGCTTTCTTT.

The genes are TRBV29-1 and TRBJ2-5; TRBD1 aligns across 10 bases. V dropped 4 bases and J dropped 0; count of bases not matched to a gene: 2. The length of the CDR3 is 14 residues. Germline loops: CDR1 SQVTM, CDR2 ANQGSEA. The CDR3 protein is CSVVGTGDQETQYF. The CDR3 DNA is TGCAGCGTTGTGGGGACAGGGGACCAAGAGACCCAGTACTTC.

The chain joins TRBV7-2 to TRBJ2-1; 8 nucleotides align to TRBD2. Losses at the gene ends were 1 base for V and 0 bases for J; bases not matched to a gene: 5. Looked up from germline, CDR1 is SGHTA and CDR2 is FQGNSA. CDR3 length equals 17 residues. The CDR3 nucleotides are TGTGCCAGCAGCTTAGTGGTAGCGGGGTCCTCCTACAATGAGCAGTTCTTC. Its protein is CASSLVVAGSSYNEQFF.